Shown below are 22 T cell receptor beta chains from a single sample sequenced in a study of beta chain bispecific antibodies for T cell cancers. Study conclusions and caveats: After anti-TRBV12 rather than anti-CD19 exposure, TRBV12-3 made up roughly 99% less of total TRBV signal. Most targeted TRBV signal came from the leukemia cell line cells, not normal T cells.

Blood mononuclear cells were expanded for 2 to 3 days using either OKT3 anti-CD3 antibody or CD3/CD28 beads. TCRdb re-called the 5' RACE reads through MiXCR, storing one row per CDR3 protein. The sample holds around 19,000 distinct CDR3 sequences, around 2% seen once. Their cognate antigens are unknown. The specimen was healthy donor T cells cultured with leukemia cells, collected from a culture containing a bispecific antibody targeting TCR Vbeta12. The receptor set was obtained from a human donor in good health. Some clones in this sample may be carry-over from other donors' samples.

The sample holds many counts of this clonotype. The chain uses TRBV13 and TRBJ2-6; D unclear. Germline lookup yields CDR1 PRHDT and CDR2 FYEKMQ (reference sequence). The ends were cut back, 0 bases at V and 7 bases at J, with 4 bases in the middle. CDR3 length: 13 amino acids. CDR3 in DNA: TGTGCCAGCAGCTTAGGACTAGCCAACGTCCTGACTTTC. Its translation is CASSLGLANVLTF.

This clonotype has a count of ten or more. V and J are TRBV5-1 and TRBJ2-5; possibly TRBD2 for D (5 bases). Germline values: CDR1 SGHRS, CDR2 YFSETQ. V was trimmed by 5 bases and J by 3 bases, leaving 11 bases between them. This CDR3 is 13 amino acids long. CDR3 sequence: CASRRPGEETQYF. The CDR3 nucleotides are TGCGCCAGCAGACGACCCGGGGAAGAGACCCAGTACTTC.

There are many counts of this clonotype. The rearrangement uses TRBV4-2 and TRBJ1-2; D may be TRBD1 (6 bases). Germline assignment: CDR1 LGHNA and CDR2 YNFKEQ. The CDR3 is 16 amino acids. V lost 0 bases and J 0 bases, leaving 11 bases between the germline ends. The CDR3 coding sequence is TGTGCCAGCAGCCAAGAGCCGGGGGCTACTAACTATGGCTACACCTTC. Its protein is CASSQEPGATNYGYTF.

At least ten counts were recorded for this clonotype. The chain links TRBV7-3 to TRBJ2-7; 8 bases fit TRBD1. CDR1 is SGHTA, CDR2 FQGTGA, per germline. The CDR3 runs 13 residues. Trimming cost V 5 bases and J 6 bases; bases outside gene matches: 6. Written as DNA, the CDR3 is TGTGCCAGCAGCCAGGGGGCAGGAGGCGAGCAGTACTTC. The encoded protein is CASSQGAGGEQYF.

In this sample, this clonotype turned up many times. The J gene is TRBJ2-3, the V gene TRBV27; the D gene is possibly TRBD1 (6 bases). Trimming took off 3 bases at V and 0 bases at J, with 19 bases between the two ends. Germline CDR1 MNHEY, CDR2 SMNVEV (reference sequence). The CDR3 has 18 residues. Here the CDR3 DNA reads TGTGCCAGCAGTTTCCGTCCCGGGACACTTTATAGCACAGATACGCAGTATTTT. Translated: CASSFRPGTLYSTDTQYF.

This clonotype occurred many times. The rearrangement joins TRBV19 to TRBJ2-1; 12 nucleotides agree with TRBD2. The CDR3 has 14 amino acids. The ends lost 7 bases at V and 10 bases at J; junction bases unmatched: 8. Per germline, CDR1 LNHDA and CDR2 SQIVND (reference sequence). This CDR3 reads CASTPLAGGREQFF. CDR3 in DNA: TGTGCCAGTACCCCCCTAGCGGGGGGGCGAGAGCAGTTCTTC.

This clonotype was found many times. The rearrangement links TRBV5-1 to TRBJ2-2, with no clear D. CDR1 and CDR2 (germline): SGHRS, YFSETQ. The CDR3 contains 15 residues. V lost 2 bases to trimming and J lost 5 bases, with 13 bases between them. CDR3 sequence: CASSLLWLGTGELFF. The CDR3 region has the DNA TGCGCCAGCAGCTTATTGTGGCTGGGGACCGGGGAGCTGTTTTTT.

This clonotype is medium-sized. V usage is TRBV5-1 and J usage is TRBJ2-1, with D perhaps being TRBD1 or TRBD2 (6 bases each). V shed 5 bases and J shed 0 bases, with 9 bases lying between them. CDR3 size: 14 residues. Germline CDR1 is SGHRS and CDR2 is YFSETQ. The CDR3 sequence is CASRGGSSYNEQFF. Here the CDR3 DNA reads TGCGCCAGCAGAGGGGGGAGCTCCTACAATGAGCAGTTCTTC.

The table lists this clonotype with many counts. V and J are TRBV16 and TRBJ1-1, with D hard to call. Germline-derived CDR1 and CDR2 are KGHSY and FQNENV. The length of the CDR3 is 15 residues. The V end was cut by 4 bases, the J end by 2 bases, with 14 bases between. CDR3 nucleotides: TGTGCCAGCAGCCGAGCCCCCGGAGTTAACACTGAAGCTTTCTTT. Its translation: CASSRAPGVNTEAFF. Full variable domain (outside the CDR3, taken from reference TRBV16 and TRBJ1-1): GEEVAQTPKHLVRGEGQKAKLYCAPIKGHSYVFWYQQVLKNEFKFLISFQNENVFDETGMPKERFSAKCLPNSPCSLEIQATKLEDSAVYFCASSRAPGVNTEAFFGQGTRLTVV.

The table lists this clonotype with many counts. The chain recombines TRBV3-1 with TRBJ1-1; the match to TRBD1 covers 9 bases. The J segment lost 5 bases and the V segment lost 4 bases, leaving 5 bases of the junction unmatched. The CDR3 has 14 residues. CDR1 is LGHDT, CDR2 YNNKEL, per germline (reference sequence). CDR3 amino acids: CASSRRDRVTEAFF. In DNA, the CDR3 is TGTGCCAGCAGCCGCCGGGACAGGGTTACTGAAGCTTTCTTT.

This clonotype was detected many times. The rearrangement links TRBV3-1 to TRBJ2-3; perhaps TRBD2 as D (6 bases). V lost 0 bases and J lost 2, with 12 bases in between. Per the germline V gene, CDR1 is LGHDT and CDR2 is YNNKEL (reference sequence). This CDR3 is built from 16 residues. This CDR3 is CASSQDNGGDTDTQYF. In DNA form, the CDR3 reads TGTGCCAGCAGCCAAGATAATGGCGGGGACACAGATACGCAGTATTTT.

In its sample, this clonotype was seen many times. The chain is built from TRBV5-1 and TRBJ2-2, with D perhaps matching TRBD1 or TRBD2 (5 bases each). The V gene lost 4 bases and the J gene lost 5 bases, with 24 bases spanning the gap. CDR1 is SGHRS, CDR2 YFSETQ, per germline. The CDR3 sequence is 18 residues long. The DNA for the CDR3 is TGCGCCAGCAGCCCGGCGGGTACCGGGACGACGATAACCGGGGAGCTGTTTTTT. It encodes CASSPAGTGTTITGELFF.

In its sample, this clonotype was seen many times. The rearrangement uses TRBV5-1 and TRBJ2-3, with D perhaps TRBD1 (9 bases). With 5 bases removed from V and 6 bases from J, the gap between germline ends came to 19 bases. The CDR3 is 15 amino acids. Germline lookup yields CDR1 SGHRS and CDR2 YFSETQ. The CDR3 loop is CASRRGDRADDTQYF. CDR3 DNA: TGCGCCAGCAGGCGGGGGGACAGGGCCGACGATACGCAGTATTTT.

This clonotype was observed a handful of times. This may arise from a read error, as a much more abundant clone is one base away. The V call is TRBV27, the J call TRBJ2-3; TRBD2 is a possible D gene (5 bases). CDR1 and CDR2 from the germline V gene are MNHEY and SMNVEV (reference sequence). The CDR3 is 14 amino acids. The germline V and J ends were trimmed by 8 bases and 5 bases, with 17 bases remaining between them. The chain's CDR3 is CASGSFGSGDTQYF. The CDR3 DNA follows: TGTGCCAGCGGGAGTTTTGGATCCGGAGATACGCAGTATTTT.

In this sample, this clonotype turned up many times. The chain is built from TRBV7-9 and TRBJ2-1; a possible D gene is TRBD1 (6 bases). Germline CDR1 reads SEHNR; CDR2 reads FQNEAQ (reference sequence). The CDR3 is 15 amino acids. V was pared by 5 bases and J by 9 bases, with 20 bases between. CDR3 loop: CASSQGSAGVVEQFF. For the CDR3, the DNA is TGTGCCAGCAGCCAAGGTTCGGCAGGGGTGGTTGAGCAGTTCTTC.

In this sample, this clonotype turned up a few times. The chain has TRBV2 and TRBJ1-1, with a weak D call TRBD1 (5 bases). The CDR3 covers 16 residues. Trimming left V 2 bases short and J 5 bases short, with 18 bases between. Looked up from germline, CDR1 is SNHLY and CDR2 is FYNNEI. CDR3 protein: CASSESTTARGTEAFF. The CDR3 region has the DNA TGTGCCAGCAGTGAATCGACTACAGCGCGGGGGACTGAAGCTTTCTTT.

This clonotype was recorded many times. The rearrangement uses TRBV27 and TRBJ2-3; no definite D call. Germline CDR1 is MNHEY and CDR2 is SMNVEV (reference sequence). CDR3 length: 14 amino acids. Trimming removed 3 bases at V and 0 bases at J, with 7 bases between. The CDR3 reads CASSFFRSTDTQYF. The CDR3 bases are TGTGCCAGCAGTTTTTTCAGAAGCACAGATACGCAGTATTTT.

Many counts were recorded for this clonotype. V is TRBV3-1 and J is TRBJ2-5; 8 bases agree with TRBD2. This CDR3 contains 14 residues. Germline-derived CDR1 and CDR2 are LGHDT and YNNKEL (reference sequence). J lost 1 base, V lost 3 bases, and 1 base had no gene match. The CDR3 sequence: CASSQGLGQETQYF. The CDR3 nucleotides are TGTGCCAGCAGCCAGGGACTAGGCCAAGAGACCCAGTACTTC.

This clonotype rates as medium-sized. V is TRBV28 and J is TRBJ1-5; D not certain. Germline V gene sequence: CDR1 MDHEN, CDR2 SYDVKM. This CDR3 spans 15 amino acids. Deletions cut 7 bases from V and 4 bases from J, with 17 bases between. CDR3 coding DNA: TGTGCCAGCAATTGGTCTGGGATGGGGAATCAGCCCCAGCATTTT. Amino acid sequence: CASNWSGMGNQPQHF.

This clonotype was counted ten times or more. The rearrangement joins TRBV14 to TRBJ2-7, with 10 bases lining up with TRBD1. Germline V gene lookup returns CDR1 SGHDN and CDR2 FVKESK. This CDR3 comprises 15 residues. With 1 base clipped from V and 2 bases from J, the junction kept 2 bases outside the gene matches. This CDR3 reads CASSQAGTGAYEQYF. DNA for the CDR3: TGTGCCAGCAGCCAAGCCGGGACAGGGGCCTACGAGCAGTACTTC.

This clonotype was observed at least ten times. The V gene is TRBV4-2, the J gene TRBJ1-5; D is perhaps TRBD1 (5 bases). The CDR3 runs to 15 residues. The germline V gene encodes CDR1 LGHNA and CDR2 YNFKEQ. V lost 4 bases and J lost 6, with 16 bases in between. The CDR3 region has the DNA TGTGCCAGCAGCCCGCGGGGCCAGGGCGGTCAGCCCCAGCATTTT. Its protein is CASSPRGQGGQPQHF.

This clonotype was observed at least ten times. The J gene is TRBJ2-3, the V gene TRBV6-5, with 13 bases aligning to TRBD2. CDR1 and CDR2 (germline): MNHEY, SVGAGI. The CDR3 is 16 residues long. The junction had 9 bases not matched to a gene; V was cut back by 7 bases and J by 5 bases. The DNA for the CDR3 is TGTGCCAGCACCCAACTAGCGGGGGGGCCGGGAGATACGCAGTATTTT. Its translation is CASTQLAGGPGDTQYF.